This is a list of T cell receptor beta chains from one sample in a study of blood T cell repertoires in COVID-19. Assay used: immunoSEQ multiplex PCR; TCRdb lists only in-frame clones, some missing. The sample contains 80,000 to 100,000 clones, around 93% of which appear only once. The material sequenced was peripheral blood. The source is a human donor with active COVID-19. The donor label of this sample is uncertain. Each CDR3 is given with its conserved first and last residue. Fields, in order: D gene, J gene, V gene, clone size, CDR3 protein, CDR3 DNA. A D gene is named only where the DNA matches it firmly. Some rows have no size entry. The others give once, few or many, or a class for an expanded clone.

>TRBD2|TRBJ2-3|TRBV7-2|NA
CASSLGLAGGTDTQYF
TGTGCCAGCAGCTTGGGACTAGCGGGGGGGACAGATACGCAGTATTTT
>TRBD2|TRBJ2-3|TRBV6-2/TRBV6-3|NA
CASSKPLAGDTDTQYF
TGTGCCAGCAGTAAACCCCTAGCGGGGGATACAGATACGCAGTATTTT
>TRBD1|TRBJ2-1|TRBV5-4|NA
CASSTRTGPGEQFF
TGTGCCAGCAGCACCCGGACAGGACCCGGTGAGCAGTTCTTC
>NA|TRBJ1-4|TRBV6-2/TRBV6-3|NA
CASSSNPEGEKLFF
TGTGCCAGCAGTTCAAATCCTGAGGGTGAAAAACTGTTTTTT
>NA|TRBJ2-2|TRBV11-3|NA
CASSPPHAGTGELFF
TGTGCCAGCAGCCCCCCCCATGCAGGGACCGGGGAGCTGTTTTTT
>NA|TRBJ2-1|TRBV6-5|once
CASTRSGGSNEQFF
TGTGCCAGCACCCGAAGCGGAGGGTCCAATGAGCAGTTCTTC
>NA|TRBJ1-1|TRBV14|NA
CASSRTVNTEAFF
TGTGCCAGCAGCCGGACAGTGAACACTGAAGCTTTCTTT
>NA|TRBJ1-6|TRBV19|NA
CASSFQGQASYNSPLHF
TGTGCCAGTAGTTTCCAGGGCCAAGCGTCCTATAATTCACCCCTCCACTTT
>TRBD1|TRBJ2-7|TRBV4-2|NA
CASSQVSRDRYYEQYF
TGTGCCAGCAGCCAAGTCTCTAGGGACAGGTACTACGAGCAGTACTTC
>TRBD1|TRBJ2-5|TRBV7-2|NA
CASSLTRDRVEKTQYF
TGTGCCAGCAGCTTAACCCGGGACAGGGTTGAGAAGACCCAGTACTTC
>NA|TRBJ1-6|TRBV27|NA
CASSFRQRNSPLHF
TGTGCCAGCAGTTTTCGACAGCGAAATTCACCCCTCCACTTT
>NA|TRBJ2-7|TRBV6-5|NA
CASSYQAGGYEQYF
TGTGCCAGCAGTTACCAGGCAGGGGGGTACGAGCAGTACTTC
>TRBD2|TRBJ2-5|TRBV4-2|NA
CASSHEVPGLAGGRETQYF
TGTGCCAGCAGCCATGAGGTCCCCGGACTAGCGGGGGGCCGGGAGACCCAGTACTTC
>NA|TRBJ2-5|TRBV19|once
CASSIDLWALETQYF
TGTGCCAGTAGTATAGATCTATGGGCCTTAGAGACCCAGTACTTC
>NA|TRBJ2-3|TRBV4-1|NA
CASSPNPRDTQYF
TGCGCCAGCAGCCCCAACCCCCGGGATACGCAGTATTTT
>TRBD1|TRBJ1-6|TRBV2|few
CASSLRDRGQLPLHF
TGTGCCAGCAGCCTCCGGGACAGGGGGCAATTACCCCTCCACTTT
>TRBD1|TRBJ1-6|TRBV9|NA
CASSASTGGGSPLHF
TGTGCCAGCAGCGCATCAACAGGGGGAGGATCACCCCTCCACTTT
>NA|TRBJ2-5|TRBV7-9|NA
CASSLTPPGHYQETQYF
TGTGCCAGCAGCTTAACCCCCCCAGGGCACTACCAAGAGACCCAGTACTTC
>NA|TRBJ1-4|TRBV5-1|NA
CASSLRPLGVSRNEKLFF
TGCGCCAGCAGCTTGCGGCCCCTTGGTGTGAGCAGGAATGAAAAACTGTTTTTT
>TRBD1|TRBJ2-7|TRBV6-2/TRBV6-3|NA
CASSYSGTGVFEQYF
TGTGCCAGCAGTTACTCCGGGACAGGGGTATTCGAGCAGTACTTC
>TRBD1|TRBJ1-5|TRBV19|once
CATDRTGGRNQPQHF
TGTGCCACCGATAGGACAGGGGGCCGGAATCAGCCCCAGCATTTT
>NA|TRBJ1-3|TRBV5-6|NA
CASGVRQNSGNTIYF
TGTGCCAGCGGGGTGAGACAGAACTCTGGAAACACCATATATTTT
>TRBD2|TRBJ2-5|TRBV12-3/TRBV12-4|NA
CASTVAGGETQYF
TGTGCCAGCACCGTAGCGGGGGGAGAGACCCAGTACTTC
>TRBD1|TRBJ2-7|TRBV19|NA
CASSKITGGTVEQYF
TGTGCCAGTAGTAAAATAACAGGGGGCACGGTCGAGCAGTACTTC
>NA|TRBJ1-5|TRBV10-3|few
CAISDRGQPQHF
TGTGCCATCAGTGATCGGGGTCAGCCCCAGCATTTT
>NA|TRBJ2-5|TRBV7-9|NA
CASSLLRSRANQETQYF
TGTGCCAGCAGCTTACTAAGGTCCAGGGCGAACCAAGAGACCCAGTACTTC
>NA|TRBJ2-5|TRBV6-5|NA
CASSFRLDGETQYF
TGTGCCAGCAGTTTCCGACTAGATGGGGAGACCCAGTACTTC
>TRBD2|TRBJ2-3|TRBV5-1|NA
CASSIRLAGTSTDTQYF
TGCGCCAGCAGCATCAGACTAGCGGGGACTAGCACAGATACGCAGTATTTT
>NA|TRBJ2-7|TRBV27|NA
CASSLVSGLGPLPYEQYF
TGTGCCAGCAGTTTAGTATCAGGGCTAGGACCCCTCCCATACGAGCAGTACTTC
>NA|TRBJ2-3|TRBV24-1|NA
CATSDPGAGTDTQYF
TGTGCCACCAGTGACCCGGGAGCTGGCACAGATACGCAGTATTTT
>TRBD2|TRBJ2-1|TRBV5-8|NA
CASSLAGLAGGATHYNEQFF
TGTGCCAGCAGCTTGGCGGGACTAGCGGGGGGCGCTACACACTACAATGAGCAGTTCTTC
>NA|TRBJ2-2|TRBV10-3|NA
CAISLTEKNTGELFF
TGTGCCATCAGCCTGACAGAGAAGAACACCGGGGAGCTGTTTTTT
>NA|TRBJ2-5|TRBV4-1|NA
CASSHPSGTPYQETQYF
TGCGCCAGCAGCCATCCCTCTGGGACACCGTACCAAGAGACCCAGTACTTC
>NA|TRBJ2-7|TRBV6-2/TRBV6-3|NA
CASSYSTAYEQYF
TGTGCCAGCAGTTACTCGACAGCCTACGAGCAGTACTTC
>NA|TRBJ1-1|TRBV9|NA
CASSPTSEAGTEAFF
TGTGCCAGCAGCCCGACCTCGGAAGCGGGCACTGAAGCTTTCTTT
>TRBD1|TRBJ1-2|TRBV11-2|NA
CASSFGQGSVYGYTF
TGTGCCAGCAGCTTTGGACAGGGGAGCGTCTATGGCTACACCTTC
>TRBD2|TRBJ2-5|TRBV6-2/TRBV6-3|NA
CASSHDLAGGYQETQYF
TGTGCCAGCAGCCATGACCTAGCGGGGGGGTACCAAGAGACCCAGTACTTC
>TRBD2|TRBJ2-5|TRBV11-2|NA
CASSSGTFAGGEETQYF
TGTGCCAGCAGCTCAGGGACCTTCGCGGGGGGAGAAGAGACCCAGTACTTC
>NA|TRBJ2-6|TRBV25-1|NA
CASSVGSSGANVLTF
TGTGCCAGCAGTGTCGGTAGCTCTGGGGCCAACGTCCTGACTTTC
>NA|TRBJ1-6|TRBV7-3|NA
CASSLVGRDSPLHF
TGTGCCAGCAGCTTAGTGGGCAGGGATTCACCCCTCCACTTT
>TRBD1|TRBJ2-7|TRBV19|NA
CASTQAGTGGFYEQYF
TGTGCCAGTACCCAGGCAGGGACAGGGGGCTTCTACGAGCAGTACTTC
>NA|TRBJ1-1|TRBV10-1|NA
CARTGEGVPCWNTEAFF
TGCGCCAGAACGGGGGAGGGGGTTCCTTGTTGGAACACTGAAGCTTTCTTT
>TRBD1|TRBJ2-1|TRBV5-1|NA
CASSSRYRTGGIGQFF
TGCGCCAGCAGCTCTAGATATCGGACAGGGGGAATAGGGCAGTTCTTC
>NA|TRBJ2-7|TRBV4-1|NA
CASSQDREGSEQYF
TGCGCCAGCAGCCAAGATCGGGAAGGGTCCGAGCAGTACTTC
>TRBD2|TRBJ2-2|TRBV15|NA
CASSWGGGFTGELFF
TGTGCCAGCAGCTGGGGCGGGGGGTTCACCGGGGAGCTGTTTTTT
>TRBD1|TRBJ2-7|TRBV11-3|once
CASSRDSSYEQYF
TGTGCCAGCAGCCGGGACAGCTCCTACGAGCAGTACTTC
>TRBD1|TRBJ1-2|TRBV6-5|NA
CASSYGDRDYGYTF
TGTGCCAGCAGTTACGGGGACAGGGACTATGGCTACACCTTC
>NA|TRBJ1-2|TRBV27|NA
CASSLRGTNYGYTF
TGTGCCAGCAGTTTACGCGGAACTAACTATGGCTACACCTTC
>NA|TRBJ2-1|TRBV11-2|NA
CASSLNSADNEQFF
TGTGCCAGCAGCTTAAATTCAGCGGACAATGAGCAGTTCTTC
>NA|TRBJ2-7|TRBV5-1|NA
CASSLTGWGNEQYF
TGCGCCAGCAGCTTAACAGGGTGGGGGAACGAGCAGTACTTC
>TRBD1|TRBJ1-6|TRBV11-2|NA
CAIRATGFNSPLHF
TGTGCCATCAGGGCGACAGGGTTTAATTCACCCCTCCACTTT
>TRBD2|TRBJ2-4|TRBV30|NA
CACPQAGGKNIQYF
TGTGCCTGCCCTCAAGCGGGGGGGAAAAACATTCAGTACTTC
>TRBD1|TRBJ2-1|TRBV19|NA
CASSFTGEREQFF
TGTGCCAGTTCCTTCACAGGGGAGCGGGAGCAGTTCTTC
>NA|TRBJ2-1|TRBV28|NA
CASRRTETAPYNEQFF
TGTGCCAGCAGACGAACGGAGACCGCTCCCTACAATGAGCAGTTCTTC